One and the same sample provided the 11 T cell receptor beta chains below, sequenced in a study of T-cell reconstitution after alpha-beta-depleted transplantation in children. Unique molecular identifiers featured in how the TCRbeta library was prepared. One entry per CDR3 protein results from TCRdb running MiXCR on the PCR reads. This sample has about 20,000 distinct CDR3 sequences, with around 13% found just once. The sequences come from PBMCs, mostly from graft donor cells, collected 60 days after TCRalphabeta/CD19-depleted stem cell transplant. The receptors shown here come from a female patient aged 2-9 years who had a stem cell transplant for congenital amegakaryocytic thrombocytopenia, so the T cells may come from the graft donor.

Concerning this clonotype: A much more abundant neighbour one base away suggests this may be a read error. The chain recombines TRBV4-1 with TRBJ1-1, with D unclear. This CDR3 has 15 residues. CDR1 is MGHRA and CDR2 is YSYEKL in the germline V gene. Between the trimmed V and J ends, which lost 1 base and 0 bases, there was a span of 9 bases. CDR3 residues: CASSQVERMNTEAFF. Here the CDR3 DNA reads TGCGCCAGCAGCCAAGTCGAGCGAATGAACACTGAAGCTTTCTTT.

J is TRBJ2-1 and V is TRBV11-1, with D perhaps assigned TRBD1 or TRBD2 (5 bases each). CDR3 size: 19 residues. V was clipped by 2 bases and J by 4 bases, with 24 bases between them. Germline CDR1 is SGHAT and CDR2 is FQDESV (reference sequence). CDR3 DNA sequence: TGTGCCAGCAGCTTAACGGGGAAGAGGGGCAGGCCCCTATACAATGAGCAGTTCTTC. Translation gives CASSLTGKRGRPLYNEQFF.

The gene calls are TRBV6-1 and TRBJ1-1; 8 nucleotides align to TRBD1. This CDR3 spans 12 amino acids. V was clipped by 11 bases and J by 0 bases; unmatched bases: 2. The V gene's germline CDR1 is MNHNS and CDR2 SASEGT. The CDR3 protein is CASQGVNTEAFF. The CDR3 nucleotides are TGTGCCTCACAGGGGGTGAACACTGAAGCTTTCTTT.

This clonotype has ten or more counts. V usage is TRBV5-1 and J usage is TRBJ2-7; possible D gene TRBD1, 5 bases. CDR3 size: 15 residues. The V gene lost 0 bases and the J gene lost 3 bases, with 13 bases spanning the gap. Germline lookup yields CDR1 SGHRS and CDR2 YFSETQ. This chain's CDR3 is CASSLGRGTLYEQYF. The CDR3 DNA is TGCGCCAGCAGCTTGGGAAGGGGCACTCTCTACGAGCAGTACTTC.

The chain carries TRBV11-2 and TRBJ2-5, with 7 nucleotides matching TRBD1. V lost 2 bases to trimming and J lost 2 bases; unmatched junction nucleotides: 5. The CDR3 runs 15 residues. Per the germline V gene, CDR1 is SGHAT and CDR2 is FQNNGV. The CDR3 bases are TGTGCCAGCAGCTTACGACAGGGCCCACAAGAGACCCAGTACTTC. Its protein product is CASSLRQGPQETQYF.

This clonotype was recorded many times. The CDR3 loop is CASSSQGTQYF. DNA of the CDR3: TGTGCCAGCAGTTCACAGGGAACCCAGTACTTC. J is TRBJ2-5 and V is TRBV6-5, with D perhaps matching TRBD1 (6 bases). Germline V gene lookup returns CDR1 MNHEY and CDR2 SVGAGI. CDR3 size: 11 residues. The ends were cut back, 4 bases at V and 8 bases at J, with 8 bases in the middle.

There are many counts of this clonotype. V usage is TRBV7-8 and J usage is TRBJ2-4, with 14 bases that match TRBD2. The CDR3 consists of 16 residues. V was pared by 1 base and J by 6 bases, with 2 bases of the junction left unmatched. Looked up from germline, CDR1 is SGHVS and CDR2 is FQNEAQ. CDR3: CASSLGLAGGPNIQYF. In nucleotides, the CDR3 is TGTGCCAGCAGCTTAGGACTAGCGGGAGGGCCAAACATTCAGTACTTC.

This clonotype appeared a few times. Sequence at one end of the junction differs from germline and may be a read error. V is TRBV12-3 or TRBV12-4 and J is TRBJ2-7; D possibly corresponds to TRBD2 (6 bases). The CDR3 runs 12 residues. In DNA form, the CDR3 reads TGTGCCAGCAGTTTTTCCGGGAGTCTCCCGGTTTTC. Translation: CASSFSGSLPVF.

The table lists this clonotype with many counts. The CDR3: CSVEAALGTEAFF. CDR3 in DNA: TGCAGCGTTGAGGCCGCTTTGGGCACTGAAGCTTTCTTT. The V gene is TRBV29-1, the J gene TRBJ1-1; no clear D gene. Trimming removed 3 bases from V and 4 bases from J, with 12 bases in between. The CDR3 runs 13 residues. CDR1 and CDR2 (germline): SQVTM, ANQGSEA.

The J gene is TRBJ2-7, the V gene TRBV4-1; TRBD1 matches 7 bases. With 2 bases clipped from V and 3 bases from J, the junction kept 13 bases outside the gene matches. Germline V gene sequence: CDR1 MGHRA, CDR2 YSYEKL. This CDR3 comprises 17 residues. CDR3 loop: CASSQNDRADVNYEQYF. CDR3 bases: TGCGCCAGCAGCCAAAACGACAGGGCCGATGTAAACTACGAGCAGTACTTC.

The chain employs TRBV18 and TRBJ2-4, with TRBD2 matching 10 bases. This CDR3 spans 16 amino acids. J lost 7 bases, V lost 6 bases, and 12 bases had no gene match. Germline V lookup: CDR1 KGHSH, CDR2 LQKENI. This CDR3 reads CASSRTSGPSGNIQYF. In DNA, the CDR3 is TGTGCCAGCTCTCGGACTAGCGGCCCTTCGGGGAACATTCAGTACTTC.